The 31 T cell receptor beta chains given below trace back to one sample, sequenced in a study of blood T cells in healthy people across ages. Primed by a sample-barcoded 5' primer and a J-beta primer mix, a second PCR proceeded for about 7 to 11 cycles. TCRdb re-called the 5' RACE reads through MiXCR, storing one row per CDR3 protein. The sample shows around 670,000 distinct CDR3 sequences, roughly 31% of them seen only once. The specimen was blood. All receptors come from a woman aged 80 or over in good health.

The sample holds a few counts of this clonotype. This chain connects TRBV6-5 to TRBJ2-2; possible D gene TRBD2, 6 bases. Per germline, CDR1 MNHEY and CDR2 SVGAGI. The V and J ends lost 5 bases and 6 bases respectively, with 10 bases between them. The CDR3 sequence is 13 residues long. The CDR3: CASSLEGPGELFF. The CDR3 DNA follows: TGTGCCAGCAGTCTGGAGGGCCCCGGGGAGCTGTTTTTT.

This rearrangement joins TRBV20-1 to TRBJ2-5; tentatively, D is TRBD1 or TRBD2 (5 bases each). The germline gives CDR1 DFQATT, CDR2 SNEGSKA (reference sequence). The CDR3 extends over 15 amino acids. V was shortened by 1 base and J by 3 bases, with 15 bases between the two germline ends. Here the CDR3 reads CSARGYSGTEETQYF. The CDR3 nucleotides are TGCAGTGCTAGAGGGTATAGTGGGACGGAAGAGACCCAGTACTTC.

This clonotype has a count of ten or more. The chain has TRBV10-3 and TRBJ2-7, with TRBD1 as a possible D gene (5 bases). Germline CDR1 is ENHRY and CDR2 is SYGVKD. This CDR3 region has 12 residues. Deletions cut 2 bases from V and 10 bases from J, with 12 bases between. CDR3 sequence reads: CAISEERQGQYF. CDR3 nucleotides: TGTGCCATCAGTGAGGAACGCCAGGGACAGTACTTC.

Worth noting for this clonotype: A read error may be the cause here, since a much bigger clone is one base away. The CDR3 is CAWREEDDEQFF. CDR3 in DNA: TGTGCCTGGAGAGAGGAGGACGATGAGCAGTTCTTC. The genes are TRBV30 and TRBJ2-1; D may be TRBD2 (5 bases). The CDR3 consists of 12 residues. From germline, CDR1 is GTSNPN and CDR2 SVGIG (reference sequence). Trimming took 3 bases from V and 8 from J, leaving 11 bases between them.

Worth noting for this clonotype: A much larger clone differs from this one at a single base, so this may be a read error. The chain is built from TRBV7-2 and TRBJ2-7, with 8 bases fitting TRBD1. The trim removed 5 bases at V and 7 bases at J, leaving 13 bases unmatched. Germline CDR1 is SGHTA and CDR2 is FQGNSA. The CDR3 is 15 amino acids. In nucleotides, the CDR3 is TGTGCCAGCAGCCGGACAGGGTCGGCCTACAATGAGCAGTACTTC. It codes for CASSRTGSAYNEQYF.

The J gene is TRBJ2-5, the V gene TRBV20-1, with 8 bases fitting TRBD2. Germline-derived CDR1 and CDR2 are DFQATT and SNEGSKA (reference sequence). The CDR3 is 16 residues long. With V trimmed by 6 bases and J by 2 bases, 14 bases remained unmatched. The CDR3 DNA is TGCAGTGCCCCGAGTTTAGGTAGCGGGGTACAAGAGACCCAGTACTTC. This translates into CSAPSLGSGVQETQYF.

This clonotype occurred many times. This chain connects TRBV5-5 to TRBJ2-7; D might be TRBD1 or TRBD2, each matching 5 bases. With 4 bases removed from V and 2 bases from J, the gap between germline ends came to 10 bases. CDR1 and CDR2 from the germline V gene are SGHKS and YYEKEE (reference sequence). The length of the CDR3 is 13 residues. The CDR3 DNA reads as TGTGCCAGCAGCCCCGAGGGGACCTACGAGCAGTACTTC. Amino acid sequence: CASSPEGTYEQYF.

This clonotype was observed a few times. The genes are TRBV18 and TRBJ1-5, with 7 positions matching TRBD1. Germline CDR1 is KGHSH and CDR2 is LQKENI. J lost 7 bases, V lost 0 bases, and 9 bases had no gene match. The CDR3 totals 16 residues. For the CDR3, the DNA is TGTGCCAGCTCACCACCCTGGGGACAGTCCAGCCAGCCCCAGCATTTT. It is translated as CASSPPWGQSSQPQHF. The full variable domain, in which reference TRBV18 and TRBJ1-5 provide the parts outside the CDR3, is NAGVMQNPRHLVRRRGQEARLRCSPMKGHSHVYWYRQLPEEGLKFMVYLQKENIIDESGMPKERFSAEFPKEGPSILRIQQVVRGDSAAYFCASSPPWGQSSQPQHFGDGTRLSIL.

There are many counts of this clonotype. The gene calls are TRBV5-1 and TRBJ2-1; D gene unclear. V was cut by 0 bases and J by 8 bases, with 9 bases left in between. This CDR3 has 13 residues. The germline gives CDR1 SGHRS, CDR2 YFSETQ. The CDR3 DNA reads TGCGCCAGCAGCTTGGCTGGGAACTATGAGCAGTTCTTC. This encodes CASSLAGNYEQFF.

This chain joins TRBV30 and TRBJ2-3; possibly TRBD2 for D (7 bases). The CDR3 spans 15 residues. CDR1 is GTSNPN, CDR2 SVGIG, per germline (reference sequence). The V gene lost 4 bases and the J gene lost 4 bases, with 18 bases spanning the gap. The CDR3 DNA follows: TGTGCCTGGACCCCCAACTGGGGGGGGCCAGATACGCAGTATTTT. It encodes CAWTPNWGGPDTQYF.

This clonotype was found a few times. Just one base apart from a much larger clone, this may be a read error. The chain has TRBV11-2 and TRBJ2-5; possible D gene TRBD2, 5 bases. CDR3 length equals 13 residues. The germline gives CDR1 SGHAT, CDR2 FQNNGV. V lost 7 bases, J lost 11 bases, and 20 bases lay in between. CDR3 residues: CASTERTWREQYF. CDR3 in DNA: TGTGCCAGCACCGAGCGGACTTGGCGTGAGCAGTACTTC. Together with reference TRBV11-2 and TRBJ2-5, the CDR3 gives the full variable domain: EAGVAQSPRYKIIEKRQSVAFWCNPISGHATLYWYQQILGQGPKLLIQFQNNGVVDDSQLPKDRFSAERLKGVDSTLKIQPAKLEDSAVYLCASTERTWREQYFGPGTRLLVL.

As concerns this clonotype: Given a much more abundant clone one base away, this may be a read error. CDR3 loop: CASSRDRMNTVAFF. The CDR3 DNA is TGTGCCAGCAGCAGGGACAGGATGAACACTGTAGCTTTCTTT. The rearrangement uses TRBV7-2 and TRBJ1-1, with 8 positions matching TRBD1. The CDR3 runs to 14 residues. CDR1 SGHTA and CDR2 FQGNSA come from the germline V gene.

This clonotype was counted ten times or more. J is TRBJ2-7 and V is TRBV5-1; 8 nucleotides line up with TRBD1. This CDR3 region has 15 residues. Germline lookup yields CDR1 SGHRS and CDR2 YFSETQ. J was trimmed by 2 bases and V by 4 bases; bases with no gene match: 8. The CDR3 coding sequence is TGCGCCAGCAGCATAGGGACAGGTGAAACCTACGAGCAGTACTTC. Translated: CASSIGTGETYEQYF.

The table lists this clonotype with many counts. CDR3 loop: CASSSPGQVNSPLHF. CDR3 bases: TGTGCCAGCAGTTCCCCGGGACAGGTGAATTCACCCCTCCACTTT. This rearrangement joins TRBV27 to TRBJ1-6; the match to TRBD1 covers 8 bases. Germline V gives CDR1 MNHEY, CDR2 SMNVEV (reference sequence). The V and J ends lost 4 bases and 7 bases, in that order; junction bases with no gene match: 6. CDR3 size: 15 residues.

To note about this clonotype: A much larger clone differs by one base, so this may be a read error. The rearrangement links TRBV7-3 to TRBJ2-1; maybe TRBD2 (5 bases). The DNA end is a closer match to TRBJ2-7, so the J assignment may be wrong. The V gene's germline CDR1 is SGHTA and CDR2 FQGTGA. The CDR3 has 15 residues. CDR3: CASSLTGVAYNEQYF. For the CDR3, the DNA is TGTGCCAGCAGCTTAACCGGGGTCGCCTACAATGAGCAGTACTTC.

This chain uses TRBV6-1 with TRBJ2-5; D uncertain. With 4 bases removed from V and 0 bases from J, the gap between germline ends came to 12 bases. CDR1 and CDR2 (germline): MNHNS, SASEGT. This CDR3 is built from 15 residues. In DNA form, the CDR3 reads TGTGCCAGCAGTGTCCTCCCCTTGAACCAAGAGACCCAGTACTTC. Its protein is CASSVLPLNQETQYF.

This clonotype appeared many times. A much larger clone differs from this one at a single base, so this may be a read error. The J gene is TRBJ2-1, the V gene TRBV28, with D uncertain. The J call may not be correct, given that the DNA end is closer to TRBJ2-7. CDR3 size: 13 residues. Per germline, CDR1 MDHEN and CDR2 SYDVKM. The CDR3 DNA follows: TGTGCCAGCGGGGTAAGCTCCTACAATGAGCAGTACTTC. This sequence encodes CASGVSSYNEQYF.

This clonotype was seen at least ten times. The CDR3 protein is CASSESSGLVYEQFF. The CDR3 nucleotides read TGTGCCAGCAGTGAATCTAGCGGTCTAGTTTATGAGCAGTTCTTC. The chain employs TRBV6-1 and TRBJ2-1; 7 bases fit TRBD2. The CDR3 is made up of 15 amino acids. Germline CDR1 reads MNHNS; CDR2 reads SASEGT. Trimming at V came to 2 bases and at J to 8 bases, leaving 9 bases not matched to a gene.

This clonotype has a count of ten or more. The V call is TRBV28, the J call TRBJ2-1; TRBD1 matches 9 bases. Germline CDR1 reads MDHEN; CDR2 reads SYDVKM. The CDR3 has 15 residues. V lost 6 bases to trimming and J lost 4 bases; unmatched junction nucleotides: 7. CDR3 sequence (DNA): TGTGCCAGCAGCGCACAGGGGGCGCGGTACAATGAGCAGTTCTTC. It encodes CASSAQGARYNEQFF.

There are a few counts of this clonotype. The chain couples TRBV5-1 to TRBJ2-3; 15 bases fit TRBD2. Trimming cost V 5 bases and J 0 bases; bases outside gene matches: 10. The CDR3 has 19 residues. CDR1 is SGHRS, CDR2 YFSETQ, per germline. CDR3 sequence: CASSSGLAGGRSSTDTQYF. The CDR3 DNA reads as TGCGCCAGCAGTTCGGGACTAGCGGGGGGACGCTCTAGCACAGATACGCAGTATTTT.

There are many counts of this clonotype. The CDR3 reads CASSLATGGLQGGYTF. CDR3 DNA sequence: TGTGCCAGCAGCTTGGCGACAGGGGGCCTACAGGGTGGCTACACCTTC. This chain joins TRBV7-2 and TRBJ1-2, with 10 bases that match TRBD1. The CDR3 sequence is 16 residues long. Germline assignment: CDR1 SGHTA and CDR2 FQGNSA. The V segment lost 3 bases and the J segment 7 bases; nucleotides outside the gene matches: 11.

The genes are TRBV20-1 and TRBJ2-1; 10 bases map to TRBD2. Germline V lookup: CDR1 DFQATT, CDR2 SNEGSKA (reference sequence). Trimming took 5 bases from V and 5 from J; bases not matched to a gene: 9. There are 15 residues in the CDR3. CDR3 loop: CSAGVSGRSHNEQFF. The CDR3 bases are TGCAGTGCTGGGGTTAGCGGGAGGTCCCACAATGAGCAGTTCTTC.

This clonotype was found many times. The gene calls are TRBV29-1 and TRBJ2-7; D possibly matches TRBD1 or TRBD2 (5 bases each). Germline loops: CDR1 SQVTM, CDR2 ANQGSEA. The germline V and J ends were trimmed by 8 bases and 3 bases, with 14 bases remaining between them. The CDR3 totals 12 residues. CDR3 coding DNA: TGCAGCTCTCGGGACGGACTCTACGAGCAGTACTTC. This encodes CSSRDGLYEQYF.

This clonotype occurred a few times. CDR3 sequence reads: CSAGPGAGLDGYTF. Written as DNA, the CDR3 is TGCAGTGCCGGCCCCGGGGCAGGCCTGGATGGCTACACCTTC. This sequence joins TRBV20-1 and TRBJ1-2, with a possible D match to TRBD1 (5 bases). V was clipped by 6 bases and J by 6 bases, with 20 bases between them. Germline CDR1 is DFQATT and CDR2 is SNEGSKA (reference sequence). The CDR3 is 14 residues long.

In its sample, this clonotype was seen many times. The rearrangement uses TRBV28 and TRBJ1-4, with 11 nucleotides matching TRBD1. Germline CDR1 and CDR2: MDHEN and SYDVKM. The V segment lost 0 bases and the J segment 6 bases; nucleotides outside the gene matches: 0. This CDR3 is 15 amino acids long. The CDR3 DNA reads TGTGCCAGCAGTTTATGGGGACAGGGGGATGAAAAACTGTTTTTT. Protein: CASSLWGQGDEKLFF. Combining the CDR3 with reference TRBV28 and TRBJ1-4 gives the whole variable domain DVKVTQSSRYLVKRTGEKVFLECVQDMDHENMFWYRQDPGLGLRLIYFSYDVKMKEKGDIPEGYSVSREKKERFSLILESASTNQTSMYLCASSLWGQGDEKLFFGSGTQLSVL.

This clonotype was detected many times. A much bigger clone sits one base away, suggesting this may be a read error. The V call is TRBV5-1, the J call TRBJ2-1; weak D call: TRBD1 (5 bases). The better agreement between TRBJ2-7 and the DNA end casts doubt on the J call. CDR3 length equals 14 residues. Germline V gene sequence: CDR1 SGHRS, CDR2 YFSETQ. The CDR3 DNA sequence: TGCGCCAGCAGCCCATCGACAGCCTACAATGAGCAGTACTTC. Its protein is CASSPSTAYNEQYF.

A word on this clonotype: A read error is possible here, since a much larger clone lies one base away. The chain carries TRBV4-2 and TRBJ2-5; either TRBD1 or TRBD2 may fit D (6 bases each). Germline V gives CDR1 LGHNA, CDR2 YNFKEQ. The CDR3 loop spans 16 amino acids. The CDR3 sequence: CASSQEGGPYQETQDF. Here the CDR3 DNA reads TGTGCCAGCAGCCAAGAAGGGGGGCCGTACCAAGAGACCCAGGACTTC.

This clonotype was found many times. The chain combines TRBV12-3 or TRBV12-4 with TRBJ1-2, with D maybe TRBD1 (6 bases). V was clipped by 6 bases and J by 4 bases, with 15 bases between them. The CDR3 covers 14 residues. CDR3 region: CASSTRGGVYGYTF. The CDR3 DNA sequence: TGTGCCAGCAGCACAAGGGGGGGGGTCTATGGCTACACCTTC.

This clonotype has ten or more counts. The J gene is TRBJ1-5, the V gene TRBV6-2 or TRBV6-3; D perhaps matches TRBD1 (6 bases). The CDR3 totals 16 residues. Per the germline V gene, CDR1 is MNHEY and CDR2 is SVGEGT. The V gene lost 4 bases and the J gene lost 1 base, with 14 bases spanning the gap. The CDR3 region has the DNA TGTGCCAGCAGTTCCCACAGGGACTGGAGCAATCAGCCCCAGCATTTT. This encodes CASSSHRDWSNQPQHF.

This clonotype was detected many times. The rearrangement uses TRBV7-7 and TRBJ2-1; 9 positions agree with TRBD2. The V segment lost 5 bases and the J segment 6 bases; nucleotides outside the gene matches: 8. In germline, CDR1 is SSHAT, CDR2 FNYEAQ (reference sequence). The CDR3 has 15 amino acids. The CDR3 DNA reads as TGTGCCAGCAGCACCGGGACTAGCATCGCCAATGAGCAGTTCTTC. It encodes CASSTGTSIANEQFF.

The rearrangement joins TRBV9 to TRBJ2-1, with D possibly matching TRBD1 (6 bases). The germline CDR1 and CDR2 sequences are SGDLS and YYNGEE. The length of the CDR3 is 16 residues. Trimming took off 2 bases at V and 2 bases at J, with 14 bases between the two ends. CDR3 in DNA: TGTGCCAGCAGCGTGGGGGACAACGAACCCTACAATGAGCAGTTCTTC. Its translation is CASSVGDNEPYNEQFF. Together with reference TRBV9 and TRBJ2-1, the CDR3 gives the full variable domain: DSGVTQTPKHLITATGQRVTLRCSPRSGDLSVYWYQQSLDQGLQFLIQYYNGEERAKGNILERFSAQQFPDLHSELNLSSLELGDSALYFCASSVGDNEPYNEQFFGPGTRLTVL.